What follows are 32 T cell receptor beta chains derived from one specimen sequenced in a study of human T cells and chemical hapten exposure. The sample's time point: patch test 1, 2 weeks after DPC sensitization. Regarding treatment: therapeutic diphenylcyclopropenone sensitization with weekly scalp DPC. TCRdb processed the RACE reads anew with MiXCR; each CDR3 protein has one entry. Of 150,000 to 200,000 distinct CDR3 sequences listed, around 15% are singletons. The specimen was whole blood, collected in connection with sensitization to the hapten diphenylcyclopropenone (DPC). The receptor source for this set is a woman under 40 with alopecia areata. Some clones in this sample may be carry-over from other donors' samples.

This sequence joins TRBV28 and TRBJ2-7; 8 bases match TRBD1. Germline V gene data show CDR1 as MDHEN and CDR2 as SYDVKM. CDR3 length: 15 residues. V lost 2 bases and J lost 5; bases outside the gene matches: 8. CDR3: CASSLGAGGTDEQYF. CDR3 nucleotide sequence: TGTGCCAGCAGTTTAGGGGCAGGGGGCACCGACGAGCAGTACTTC.

In this sample, this clonotype turned up once. The J gene is TRBJ2-1, the V gene TRBV7-2; D not certain. Germline V CDR1 and CDR2: SGHTA, FQGNSA. The CDR3 sequence is 13 residues long. V lost 4 bases and J 4 bases, leaving 8 bases between the germline ends. CDR3 DNA: TGTGCCAGCAGCTCGACTGTGTACAATGAGCAGTTCTTC. Translating it yields CASSSTVYNEQFF.

The V and J genes are TRBV6-1 and TRBJ1-3; a possible D gene is TRBD1 (6 bases). CDR3 length: 17 residues. Germline V gene lookup returns CDR1 MNHNS and CDR2 SASEGT. Between the trimmed V and J ends, which lost 3 bases and 0 bases, there was a span of 15 bases. The CDR3 DNA sequence: TGTGCCAGCAGTGAGCGGACAGCGTCATTCTCTGGAAACACCATATATTTT. Protein product: CASSERTASFSGNTIYF.

There are many counts of this clonotype. V and J are TRBV5-1 and TRBJ2-2; 7 bases are shared with TRBD2. Germline V CDR1 and CDR2: SGHRS, YFSETQ. V dropped 5 bases and J dropped 1; count of bases not matched to a gene: 5. The CDR3 length is 15 residues. The CDR3 DNA reads TGCGCCAGCAGAATAAGCGGGAAGAACACCGGGGAGCTGTTTTTT. Amino acids: CASRISGKNTGELFF.

The genes are TRBV20-1 and TRBJ2-6; possibly TRBD1 for D (5 bases). CDR1 and CDR2 (germline): DFQATT, SNEGSKA (reference sequence). This CDR3 region has 16 residues. The V end lost 6 bases, the J end lost 0 bases, and 15 bases lay between the germline ends. DNA of the CDR3: TGCAGTGCCGAGACTGGACACCTCTCTGGGGCCAACGTCCTGACTTTC. It encodes CSAETGHLSGANVLTF.

This clonotype occurred a few times. The V and J genes are TRBV30 and TRBJ1-5, with D perhaps TRBD1 (6 bases). In germline, CDR1 is GTSNPN, CDR2 SVGIG (reference sequence). The CDR3 is 13 amino acids. Between the trimmed V and J ends, which lost 8 bases and 4 bases, there was a span of 15 bases. The CDR3 sequence is CAVGWQGNQPQHF. CDR3 nucleotides: TGTGCCGTTGGTTGGCAGGGGAATCAGCCCCAGCATTTT.

The chain carries TRBV11-2 and TRBJ1-3, with D possibly TRBD1 on 6 matching bases. Germline CDR1 and CDR2: SGHAT and FQNNGV. The V end was cut by 1 base, the J end by 2 bases, with 12 bases between. The CDR3 covers 16 residues. This chain's CDR3 is CASSLVVHRAGNTIYF. The CDR3 nucleotides read TGTGCCAGCAGCTTAGTCGTCCACAGGGCTGGAAACACCATATATTTT.

On this clonotype itself: One junction end disagrees with the germline gene, perhaps due to a read error. This chain connects TRBV7-7 to TRBJ2-1; 13 bases fit TRBD2. The CDR3 length is 15 residues. Germline CDR1 SSHAT, CDR2 FNYEAQ (reference sequence). As DNA, the CDR3 is TGTGCTAGCAGCTTGGGGACTAGCGGGATCAATGAGCAGTTCTTC. Translation: CASSLGTSGINEQFF.

The chain couples TRBV5-1 to TRBJ1-3; no reliable D call. This CDR3 comprises 14 residues. V gave up 0 bases and J gave up 1 base, with 5 bases separating them. Per the germline V gene, CDR1 is SGHRS and CDR2 is YFSETQ. The DNA for the CDR3 is TGCGCCAGCAGCTTGGAAGGGTCTGGAAACACCATATATTTT. Amino acid sequence: CASSLEGSGNTIYF.

The V call is TRBV3-1, the J call TRBJ2-2; a weak D match, TRBD2 (5 bases). Trimming took off 1 base at V and 5 bases at J, with 8 bases between the two ends. This CDR3 is 14 amino acids long. CDR1 is LGHDT, CDR2 YNNKEL, per germline (reference sequence). CDR3 in amino acids: CASSQVGGTGELFF. CDR3 DNA: TGTGCCAGCAGCCAAGTTGGAGGAACCGGGGAGCTGTTTTTT.

The chain has TRBV19 and TRBJ2-7; possible D gene TRBD1, 6 bases. V shed 1 base and J shed 2 bases, with 15 bases lying between them. CDR1 LNHDA and CDR2 SQIVND come from the germline V gene (reference sequence). This CDR3 has 16 amino acids. The DNA for the CDR3 is TGTGCCAGTAGTATAGGGGTCAGGGGAGCGGCCTACGAGCAGTACTTC. It is translated as CASSIGVRGAAYEQYF.

J is TRBJ1-2 and V is TRBV29-1; 7 nucleotides match TRBD1. With V trimmed by 3 bases and J by 5 bases, 12 bases remained unmatched. Germline CDR1 and CDR2: SQVTM and ANQGSEA. The CDR3 runs 15 residues. The CDR3 bases are TGCAGCGTTGACGGGAACAGGGGAGTGGCGTATGGCTACACCTTC. Translating it yields CSVDGNRGVAYGYTF.

Only one count was recorded for this clonotype. A much larger clone lies one base from this, so it may be a read error. Because the CDR3 is missing its conserved closing phenylalanine or tryptophan, this is likely a read error. The rearrangement links TRBV6-1 to TRBJ1-1, with 9 bases fitting TRBD1. J gave up 7 bases and V 6 bases, and 12 bases lay outside the gene matches. Germline values: CDR1 MNHNS, CDR2 SASEGT. This CDR3 has 15 amino acids. As DNA, the CDR3 is TGTGCCAGCAGAGACAGGGGGACCACCGGCTTTGAAGCTTTCTAT. It translates to CASRDRGTTGFEAFY.

The chain recombines TRBV6-2 or TRBV6-3 with TRBJ1-5; tentative D call: TRBD1 (5 bases). V was clipped by 5 bases and J by 0 bases, with 17 bases between them. There are 17 residues in the CDR3. Per the germline V gene, CDR1 is MNHEY and CDR2 is SVGEGT. CDR3 nucleotides: TGTGCCAGCAGTCCTCTGGGACGGTCGATTAGCAATCAGCCCCAGCATTTT. This translates into CASSPLGRSISNQPQHF.

This clonotype turned up a few times. The chain couples TRBV4-3 to TRBJ2-7; no definite D call. The V end lost 4 bases, the J end lost 2 bases, and 15 bases lay between the germline ends. The CDR3 is made up of 15 amino acids. The V gene's germline CDR1 is LGHNA and CDR2 YSLEER. The CDR3 sequence is CASSLAPNGPYEQYF. In DNA form, the CDR3 reads TGCGCCAGCAGCCTAGCTCCCAATGGACCCTACGAGCAGTACTTC.

This clonotype was found many times. The chain carries TRBV23-1 and TRBJ2-3; 8 bases are shared with TRBD2. TRBV23-1 is flagged as an ORF with uncertain function. There are 16 residues in the CDR3. Germline trimming cut 6 bases from V and 1 base from J; bases unmatched to any gene: 9. The CDR3 is CASRVTPGGRTDTQYF. The CDR3 nucleotides read TGCGCCAGCAGGGTTACCCCGGGGGGGCGCACAGATACGCAGTATTTT.

This clonotype has a count of ten or more. V usage is TRBV12-5 and J usage is TRBJ2-3; a weak D match, TRBD2 (5 bases). Looked up from germline, CDR1 is LGHNT and CDR2 is FRNRAP. The V and J ends lost 7 bases and 3 bases respectively, with 11 bases between them. The CDR3 length is 13 residues. This CDR3 reads CASAVTRTDTQYF. CDR3 DNA sequence: TGTGCTAGTGCCGTTACTAGGACAGATACGCAGTATTTT.

Details on this clonotype: A clone one base away is much larger, so this may be a read error. The chain is built from TRBV7-9 and TRBJ2-1; D call uncertain. The CDR3 extends over 11 amino acids. Trimming removed 5 bases from V and 16 bases from J, with 15 bases in between. The germline gives CDR1 SEHNR, CDR2 FQNEAQ (reference sequence). In nucleotides, the CDR3 is TGTGCCAGCAGCATTAAAGAACGGATTTTCTTC. Translation gives CASSIKERIFF.

There are many counts of this clonotype. This chain links TRBV29-1 with TRBJ2-4, with D possibly being TRBD2 (6 bases). The ends were cut back, 4 bases at V and 7 bases at J, with 11 bases in the middle. The CDR3 length is 12 residues. Germline V gives CDR1 SQVTM, CDR2 ANQGSEA. Here the CDR3 reads CSVVQEGNIQYF. The CDR3 coding sequence is TGCAGCGTTGTGCAGGAGGGGAACATTCAGTACTTC.

This sequence joins TRBV14 and TRBJ1-3; D is possibly TRBD1 (5 bases). In germline, CDR1 is SGHDN, CDR2 FVKESK. The CDR3 is made up of 14 amino acids. The V end was cut by 3 bases, the J end by 3 bases, with 9 bases between. The CDR3 DNA reads TGTGCCAGCAGCCACCGGGGACTTGGAAACACCATATATTTT. Translating gives CASSHRGLGNTIYF.

This clonotype was seen more than once but under ten times. V is TRBV20-1 and J is TRBJ2-3; 8 nucleotides match TRBD2. The CDR3 totals 14 residues. J lost 4 bases, V lost 1 base, and 4 bases had no gene match. Germline V gives CDR1 DFQATT, CDR2 SNEGSKA (reference sequence). The CDR3 DNA sequence: TGCAGTGCTAGAGTACCGCGGGGGGCAGATACGCAGTATTTT. As protein: CSARVPRGADTQYF.

This clonotype was detected ten times or more. The CDR3 DNA reads as TGTGCCAGTAGTATGTTGGGAAATTCACCCCTCCACTTT. Amino acid sequence: CASSMLGNSPLHF. This chain connects TRBV19 to TRBJ1-6; D gene ambiguous. This CDR3 contains 13 residues. Trimming took off 3 bases at V and 7 bases at J, with 7 bases between the two ends. Germline CDR1 and CDR2: LNHDA and SQIVND (reference sequence).

In this sample, this clonotype turned up many times. The chain employs TRBV25-1 and TRBJ2-3, with 8 bases identical to TRBD2. The junction had 3 bases not matched to a gene; V was cut back by 4 bases and J by 0 bases. The CDR3 extends over 15 amino acids. CDR1 is MGHDK, CDR2 SYGVNS, per germline. CDR3 nucleotide sequence: TGTGCCAGCAGTGTAGCGGGGACGAGCACAGATACGCAGTATTTT. It specifies CASSVAGTSTDTQYF.

The J gene is TRBJ2-4, the V gene TRBV18, with D perhaps matching TRBD1 (6 bases). With 3 bases removed from V and 0 bases from J, the gap between germline ends came to 9 bases. This CDR3 contains 15 residues. Germline lookup yields CDR1 KGHSH and CDR2 LQKENI. The CDR3 region is CASSPDSQAKNIQYF. The CDR3 nucleotides read TGTGCCAGCTCACCGGACAGCCAAGCCAAAAACATTCAGTACTTC.

J is TRBJ1-2 and V is TRBV29-1; 7 positions agree with TRBD1. J lost 4 bases, V lost 3 bases, and 2 bases had no gene match. This CDR3 is built from 12 residues. Germline V CDR1 and CDR2: SQVTM, ANQGSEA. CDR3 DNA sequence: TGCAGCGTTGAGGACAGGCGCTATGGCTACACCTTC. It yields the protein CSVEDRRYGYTF.

There are a few counts of this clonotype. The chain combines TRBV18 with TRBJ2-3; D is unclear. Germline loops: CDR1 KGHSH, CDR2 LQKENI. V shed 3 bases and J shed 5 bases, with 9 bases lying between them. This CDR3 comprises 13 residues. In nucleotides, the CDR3 is TGTGCCAGCTCACCGCAAAAAGGAGATACGCAGTATTTT. Encoded protein: CASSPQKGDTQYF.

This clonotype was counted at least ten times. The CDR3 DNA reads TGTGCCAGCAGCTTATGGGCAAGGACTAGCGGGAGCACAGATACGCAGTATTTT. Its translation: CASSLWARTSGSTDTQYF. The chain uses TRBV7-6 and TRBJ2-3; 11 nucleotides match TRBD2. The V gene's germline CDR1 is SGHVS and CDR2 FNYEAQ. The CDR3 is 18 residues long. With 2 bases clipped from V and 0 bases from J, the junction kept 7 bases outside the gene matches.

The chain uses TRBV28 and TRBJ1-6, with a tentative D call TRBD1 (5 bases). Germline V CDR1 and CDR2: MDHEN, SYDVKM. V dropped 1 base and J dropped 6 bases, with 7 bases sitting between them. The CDR3 spans 14 residues. The CDR3 bases are TGTGCCAGCAGTTTATCAGGGCTTAATTCACCCCTCCACTTT. This encodes CASSLSGLNSPLHF.

The chain recombines TRBV15 with TRBJ2-6, with unresolved D. Germline V gene data show CDR1 as LNHNV and CDR2 as YYDKDF (reference sequence). The CDR3 is 15 amino acids. V was trimmed by 4 bases and J by 2 bases, leaving 9 bases between them. The CDR3 DNA is TGTGCCACCAGCACAATGGAGACTGGGGCCAACGTCCTGACTTTC. It encodes CATSTMETGANVLTF. The entire variable domain, with the rest obtained from reference TRBV15 and TRBJ2-6, is as follows: DAMVIQNPRYQVTQFGKPVTLSCSQTLNHNVMYWYQQKSSQAPKLLFHYYDKDFNNEADTPDNFQSRRPNTSFCFLDIRSPGLGDTAMYLCATSTMETGANVLTFGAGSRLTVL.

This clonotype was seen more than once but under ten times. CDR3 in amino acids: CASSLTVTANYGYTF. The CDR3 DNA sequence: TGTGCCAGTAGCCTCACCGTGACCGCTAACTATGGCTACACCTTC. The chain couples TRBV19 to TRBJ1-2, with unresolved D. With 6 bases removed from V and 0 bases from J, the gap between germline ends came to 14 bases. Germline V gives CDR1 LNHDA, CDR2 SQIVND (reference sequence). The CDR3 runs 15 residues.

The chain joins TRBV5-1 to TRBJ2-2; D gene unclear. Germline V lookup: CDR1 SGHRS, CDR2 YFSETQ. Trimming stripped 7 bases from V and 0 bases from J, with 10 bases between. The CDR3 runs to 14 residues. This chain's CDR3 is CASSLFANTGELFF. CDR3 bases: TGCGCCAGCTCCCTTTTCGCGAACACCGGGGAGCTGTTTTTT.

The rearrangement uses TRBV30 and TRBJ1-1; D unclear. V was trimmed by 2 bases and J by 0 bases, leaving 7 bases between them. Germline V CDR1 and CDR2: GTSNPN, SVGIG (reference sequence). There are 13 residues in the CDR3. CDR3 sequence (DNA): TGTGCCTGGAGTCCAGTGATGAACACTGAAGCTTTCTTT. This encodes CAWSPVMNTEAFF.